The clone carrying this T cell receptor (beta chain) has more than one count but fewer than ten. The germline CDR1 and CDR2 sequences are MNHEY and SVGAGI. The CDR3 consists of 15 residues. Trimming took off 8 bases at V and 5 bases at J, with 21 bases between the two ends. Per the original data handling: Reference gene primer amplification gave estimated nucleated cell counts. The data were produced by immunoSEQ multiplex PCR, yet TCRdb's version contains in-frame clones alone and is incomplete. V, J and clone size derive from that table, while D and trimming were established from the DNA sequence. Seen here are 250,000 to 300,000 clones, over 85% observed once, and the top ten hold over 8.5%. The sample belongs to a study of blood T cell repertoires in COVID-19.

The TCR originated in a woman between 25 and 40 years old with COVID-19, enrolled during active disease. The gene calls are TRBV6-5 and TRBJ1-2; D perhaps matches TRBD1 (5 bases). The sample taken for sequencing was peripheral blood. The CDR3 DNA follows: TGTGCCAGCTCCCCCGGGCGGGGGACTGGGTATGGCTACACCTTC. Translation: CASSPGRGTGYGYTF.